This is a list of T cell receptor beta chains from one sample in a study of T cell repertoires in cytomegalovirus infection. These receptors' antigens are unknown. TCRdb itself ran the reads through MiXCR, one entry per CDR3 protein. There are 400,000 to 600,000 distinct CDR3 sequences in the sample; under 45% occur only once, and around 45% lies in the top ten. The sample was cultured PBMCs, taken from culture after CMV antigen stimulation. The receptors stem from a human donor in good health (CMV status not recorded). Some clones in this sample may be carry-over from other donors' samples. The CDR3 runs from the conserved cysteine through the conserved F or W. Part of the rows lack a size; the others show once, few, many or a class for expanded clones.

abundance | v_gene | CDR3aa
- | TRBV7-6 | CASSFPGRDFSTDTQYF
few | TRBV11-2 | CASSPIYASPYNEQFF
few | TRBV6-5 | CASGGANTGELFF
few | TRBV6-1 | CASSGTSGANVLTF
- | TRBV7-2 | CASRTSNEQFF
few | TRBV10-3 | CAITRNTEAGEQFF
few | TRBV7-9 | CASIVGQGYSGELFF
once | TRBV12-3/TRBV12-4 | CASSFRPTGNYGYTF
- | TRBV5-1 | CASSPRLGTSGRSIQETQYF
- | TRBV4-1 | CASSPHGYGAIEETQYF
- | TRBV4-1 | CASSQAKNTEAFF
- | TRBV6-8 | CASGSDPWVAGERKTQYF
- | TRBV3-1 | CASSPDGGASPYNEQFF
many | TRBV7-6 | CASSLDPGAGQPQHF
few | TRBV12-3/TRBV12-4 | CASSRGQMYQETQYF
- | TRBV20-1 | CSARMLGGRDTEAFF
- | TRBV20-1 | CSAGRQGVGNTIYF
- | TRBV19 | CASSTGRFMGEKLFF
- | TRBV28 | CASNPQEHNEQFF
few | TRBV18 | CASSPRPGVQEQYF
few | TRBV19 | CASSIEKREPLSYEQYF
- | TRBV5-4 | CAAREANVLTF
few | TRBV20-1 | CSARGPPAYNEQFF
few | TRBV12-5 | CASGPYWDGRWDGYTF
few | TRBV6-5 | CASSYSGSAYEQYF
- | TRBV5-6 | CASSWVAGSTDTQYF
few | TRBV7-8 | CASSLEGAYSSYNEQFF
many | TRBV7-2 | CASSVRGLSTLMNTEAFF
- | TRBV11-3 | CASSSPGLAEEFF
- | TRBV11-3 | CASSLSSGEENEQFF
- | TRBV6-5 | CASATGAGASYNEQFF
- | TRBV6-1 | CASRRSTGTGELFF
once | TRBV20-1 | CSANRGQVSPLHF
- | TRBV2 | CASSEGGLARYRNEQFF
few | TRBV7-2 | CASSSNTGRAYEQYF
few | TRBV6-1 | CASTVREVDYGYTF
- | TRBV27 | CASSFLSSGGSGELFF
- | TRBV7-2 | CASSRAAQEVDTQYF
- | TRBV20-1 | CSASGGARNEQYF
- | TRBV19 | CASSNAMSQLYEQYF
- | TRBV12-5 | CASGRYMAPYNEQFF
few | TRBV7-7 | CASSSGEDSPLHF
- | TRBV6-2/TRBV6-3 | CASSYNGRGESGNQPQHF
- | TRBV10-3 | CAISDKDFTEAFF
few | TRBV28 | CASRGTSGYYEQYF
once | TRBV15 | CATTQVRGKTYEQYF
few | TRBV7-8 | CASSLARGLEPRGTEAFF
many | TRBV7-2 | CASSLIAGGPTDTQYF
- | TRBV4-2 | CASSQSPTGGGYSGANVLTF
- | TRBV7-6 | CASSSMLAGGPTYEQYF
few | TRBV7-2 | CASSLGGQYHGNTIYF
few | TRBV7-6 | CASSLEPPGSTYEQYF